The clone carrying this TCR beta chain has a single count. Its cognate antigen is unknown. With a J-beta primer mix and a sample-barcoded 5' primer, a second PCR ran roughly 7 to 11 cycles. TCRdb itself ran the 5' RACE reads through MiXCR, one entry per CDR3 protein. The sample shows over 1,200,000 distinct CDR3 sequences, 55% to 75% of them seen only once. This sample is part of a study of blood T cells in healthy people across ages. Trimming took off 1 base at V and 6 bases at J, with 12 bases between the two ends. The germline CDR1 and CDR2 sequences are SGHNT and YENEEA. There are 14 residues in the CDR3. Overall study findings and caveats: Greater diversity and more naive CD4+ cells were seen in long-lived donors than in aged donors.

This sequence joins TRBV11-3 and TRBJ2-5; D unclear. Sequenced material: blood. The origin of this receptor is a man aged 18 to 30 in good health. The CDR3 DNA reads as TGTGCCAGCAGCTTAGCTCGTAGGGCCCAGACCCAGTACTTC. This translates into CASSLARRAQTQYF.